This entry lists 4 T cell receptor beta chains sequenced from one sample in a study of early T cells in non-severe SARS-CoV-2 infection (dated by TCRdb to about 2021). The receptor library was made with 5' RACE. The data were produced on a NextSeq 500. TCRdb passed the public sequencing reads through fastp at Q25 and MiXCR, retaining productive beta sequences. Every entry covers one CDR3 protein and lists the most common genes and DNA from its rows. This sample is represented by about 64,000 distinct CDR3 sequences; roughly 12% of them were singletons. Over 1.2% of the sample comes from the top ten. Sequencing used whole blood, obtained at baseline. Receptor source: an adult who was a healthcare worker with PCR-confirmed SARS-CoV-2 infection or an uninfected control (not recorded which).

This clonotype has a handful of counts. The chain links TRBV20-1 to TRBJ1-6; D remains unclear. The V end was cut by 0 bases, the J end by 0 bases, with 6 bases between. The CDR3 is made up of 15 amino acids. Germline CDR1 is DFQATT and CDR2 is SNEGSKA (reference sequence). CDR3: CSARDPSSYNSPLHF. In nucleotides, the CDR3 is TGCAGTGCTAGAGACCCGAGCTCCTATAATTCACCCCTCCACTTT.

This chain links TRBV9 with TRBJ1-2; possibly TRBD1 for D (5 bases). The germline V and J ends were trimmed by 4 bases and 4 bases, with 17 bases remaining between them. Germline V gene sequence: CDR1 SGDLS, CDR2 YYNGEE. This CDR3 has 15 residues. CDR3: CASSPWGGEVYGYTF. In nucleotides, the CDR3 is TGTGCCAGCAGCCCCTGGGGGGGTGAGGTCTATGGCTACACCTTC. Based on the CDR3 plus reference TRBV9 and TRBJ1-2, the full variable domain is DSGVTQTPKHLITATGQRVTLRCSPRSGDLSVYWYQQSLDQGLQFLIQYYNGEERAKGNILERFSAQQFPDLHSELNLSSLELGDSALYFCASSPWGGEVYGYTFGSGTRLTVV.

The sample holds many counts of this clonotype. V usage is TRBV20-1 and J usage is TRBJ2-3; D tentatively reads TRBD1 or TRBD2 (5 bases each). The germline V gene has CDR1 DFQATT and CDR2 SNEGSKA (reference sequence). The CDR3 contains 18 residues. The ends were cut back, 3 bases at V and 0 bases at J, with 22 bases in the middle. Here the CDR3 reads CSAREFRDGGRSTDTQYF. The CDR3 nucleotides read TGCAGTGCTAGGGAATTCCGGGACGGAGGTCGTAGCACAGATACGCAGTATTTT.

This clonotype came up a few times. This rearrangement joins TRBV30 to TRBJ2-7, with TRBD1 matching over 8 bases. The J segment lost 2 bases and the V segment lost 2 bases, leaving 8 bases of the junction unmatched. Germline V gene sequence: CDR1 GTSNPN, CDR2 SVGIG (reference sequence). The CDR3 contains 15 residues. CDR3 bases: TGTGCCTGGAGTCCCGGGACAGGTCCTCCCTACGAGCAGTACTTC. Translation gives CAWSPGTGPPYEQYF.